The 20 T cell receptor beta chains given below trace back to one sample, sequenced in a study of identical twins. One entry per CDR3 protein results from TCRdb running MiXCR on the 5' RACE reads. The sample shows about 720,000 distinct CDR3 sequences, about 18% of them seen only once. These same data were also listed under a study on T cells expressing NK-cell markers.

Material: PBMCs. The source of these receptors is a woman aged 18-30 years in good health.

This sequence joins TRBV5-1 and TRBJ1-2; TRBD1 aligns across 8 bases. The J segment lost 7 bases and the V segment lost 5 bases, leaving 10 bases of the junction unmatched. Germline V gene data show CDR1 as SGHRS and CDR2 as YFSETQ. The CDR3 totals 14 residues. The CDR3 bases are TGCGCCAGCAGATTAAAACAGGGGGACTTTGGCTACACCTTC. Translated, it gives CASRLKQGDFGYTF.

CDR3 loop: CASRASSGLSGQGHEQFF. The CDR3 DNA is TGTGCCAGCAGGGCGTCGAGTGGGTTGTCGGGACAGGGACATGAGCAGTTCTTC. The chain uses TRBV12-3 or TRBV12-4 and TRBJ2-1, with 9 nucleotides matching TRBD1. This CDR3 contains 18 residues. J was trimmed by 8 bases and V by 6 bases; bases with no gene match: 20.

V usage is TRBV5-1 and J usage is TRBJ1-2, with D unresolved. The CDR3 has 13 residues. Germline V gene data show CDR1 as SGHRS and CDR2 as YFSETQ. V was clipped by 5 bases and J by 14 bases, with 22 bases between them. The CDR3 loop is CASSLDPVDRLTF. For the CDR3, the DNA is TGCGCCAGCAGTTTAGACCCCGTTGACCGCCTAACCTTC.

The CDR3 nucleotides are TGTGCCAGCGGGGTCACCGGGGAGCTGTTTTTT. It yields the protein CASGVTGELFF. The chain employs TRBV6-2 or TRBV6-3 and TRBJ2-2; D ambiguous. Germline CDR1 is MNHEY and CDR2 is SVGEGT. The length of the CDR3 is 11 residues. With 8 bases removed from V and 4 bases from J, the gap between germline ends came to 5 bases.

This clonotype was seen repeatedly, ten times or more. V is TRBV12-3 or TRBV12-4 and J is TRBJ1-2, with 10 bases identical to TRBD1. The ends lost 5 bases at V and 5 bases at J; junction bases unmatched: 2. The CDR3 sequence is 13 residues long. The CDR3 DNA follows: TGTGCCAGCAGTGGACAGGGGGTTTATGGCTACACCTTC. Translation gives CASSGQGVYGYTF.

The sample holds a few counts of this clonotype. The chain couples TRBV5-6 to TRBJ2-7; 9 bases are shared with TRBD1. The CDR3 runs to 14 residues. The germline CDR1 and CDR2 sequences are SGHDT and YYEEEE. The V segment lost 2 bases and the J segment 6 bases; nucleotides outside the gene matches: 6. The CDR3 loop is CASSFWTGASEQYF. The CDR3, as DNA: TGTGCCAGCAGCTTTTGGACAGGGGCATCCGAGCAGTACTTC.

This clonotype occurred a few times. This sequence joins TRBV6-2 or TRBV6-3 and TRBJ2-1; a possible D gene is TRBD1 (5 bases). Germline-derived CDR1 and CDR2 are MNHEY and SVGEGT. With 4 bases removed from V and 1 base from J, the gap between germline ends came to 8 bases. This CDR3 contains 14 residues. For the CDR3, the DNA is TGTGCCAGCAGTTGGGGCAATTCCTACAATGAGCAGTTCTTC. Amino acid sequence: CASSWGNSYNEQFF.

J is TRBJ2-1 and V is TRBV20-1; TRBD2 aligns across 10 bases. Germline-derived CDR1 and CDR2 are DFQATT and SNEGSKA (reference sequence). CDR3 length equals 15 residues. The V and J ends lost 0 bases and 7 bases, in that order; junction bases with no gene match: 6. CDR3 in amino acids: CSARDSGRMLNEQFF. Written as DNA, the CDR3 is TGCAGTGCTAGAGATAGCGGGAGGATGTTAAATGAGCAGTTCTTC.

This clonotype came up a few times. The CDR3 DNA follows: TGCAGTGCTGCCAGAGAATTCTCCTACAATGAGCAGTTCTTC. It yields the protein CSAAREFSYNEQFF. This sequence joins TRBV20-1 and TRBJ2-1; D is unresolved. Germline values: CDR1 DFQATT, CDR2 SNEGSKA (reference sequence). This CDR3 has 14 residues. Trimming took 5 bases from V and 0 from J, leaving 11 bases between them.

This sequence joins TRBV10-3 and TRBJ2-7, with D unresolved. The CDR3 is made up of 14 amino acids. Germline assignment: CDR1 ENHRY and CDR2 SYGVKD. V lost 4 bases and J 2 bases, leaving 12 bases between the germline ends. The CDR3 loop reads CAISGEVMTYEQYF. The CDR3 coding sequence is TGTGCCATCAGTGGTGAGGTTATGACCTACGAGCAGTACTTC.

This clonotype was picked up a small number of times. J is TRBJ1-6 and V is TRBV10-3, with 7 bases fitting TRBD1. Germline V gives CDR1 ENHRY, CDR2 SYGVKD. V dropped 7 bases and J dropped 1; count of bases not matched to a gene: 10. This CDR3 spans 17 amino acids. CDR3 sequence: CAITQAAGGSYNSPLHF. The DNA for the CDR3 is TGTGCCATCACCCAAGCGGCAGGGGGATCCTATAATTCACCCCTCCACTTT.

This clonotype turned up a few times. V and J are TRBV6-1 and TRBJ2-5, with unresolved D. V was cut by 0 bases and J by 5 bases, with 13 bases left in between. This CDR3 region has 15 residues. CDR1 and CDR2 (germline): MNHNS, SASEGT. CDR3 sequence reads: CASSEAVVMGETQYF. CDR3 bases: TGTGCCAGCAGTGAAGCGGTAGTAATGGGGGAGACCCAGTACTTC.

This clonotype came up many times. The J gene is TRBJ1-1, the V gene TRBV20-1; D ambiguous. The CDR3 consists of 12 residues. The ends were cut back, 3 bases at V and 5 bases at J, with 10 bases in the middle. CDR1 DFQATT and CDR2 SNEGSKA come from the germline V gene (reference sequence). The CDR3 DNA is TGCAGTGCTAGGGCGGTGCGGACTGAAGCTTTCTTT. Encoded protein: CSARAVRTEAFF.

The rearrangement uses TRBV20-1 and TRBJ2-5; 8 bases fit TRBD1. The CDR3 contains 11 residues. Germline V lookup: CDR1 DFQATT, CDR2 SNEGSKA (reference sequence). Unmatched junction bases numbered 5, after V lost 5 bases and J lost 9 bases. The CDR3 spells CSAVTGDSQYF. Here the CDR3 DNA reads TGCAGTGCTGTGACAGGGGACTCCCAGTACTTC.

The sample holds a few counts of this clonotype. CDR3 bases: TGTGCCAGCAGTGAAGCGGGTATCTCCAATGAGCAGTTCTTC. Its translation: CASSEAGISNEQFF. The rearrangement uses TRBV6-1 and TRBJ2-1; D gene ambiguous. Germline CDR1 reads MNHNS; CDR2 reads SASEGT. Trimming took 0 bases from V and 6 from J, leaving 9 bases between them. There are 14 residues in the CDR3.

The gene calls are TRBV7-2 and TRBJ1-1, with D unresolved. The CDR3 spans 15 residues. V lost 5 bases and J lost 0, with 13 bases in between. Germline V gives CDR1 SGHTA, CDR2 FQGNSA. The CDR3 DNA reads as TGTGCCAGCAGCGAGATGGTAACCCTGAACACTGAAGCTTTCTTT. This gives the protein CASSEMVTLNTEAFF.

This clonotype was found many times. J is TRBJ1-5 and V is TRBV25-1; no definite D call. V lost 4 bases to trimming and J lost 0 bases, with 4 bases between them. This CDR3 comprises 13 residues. Germline V lookup: CDR1 MGHDK, CDR2 SYGVNS. CDR3 sequence (DNA): TGTGCCAGCAGTGGGCTTAGCAATCAGCCCCAGCATTTT. Protein: CASSGLSNQPQHF.

In its sample, this clonotype was seen a few times. This chain joins TRBV20-1 and TRBJ2-1; D is uncertain. The CDR3 runs to 13 residues. Looked up from germline, CDR1 is DFQATT and CDR2 is SNEGSKA (reference sequence). Trimming left V 1 base short and J 5 bases short, with 9 bases between. The CDR3 protein is CSARVGPNNEQFF. DNA of the CDR3: TGCAGTGCTAGAGTCGGCCCAAACAATGAGCAGTTCTTC.

CDR3 sequence (DNA): TGCAGTCCTCAGATTAGCGGGGGCGGCGAGCAGTACTTC. Encoded protein: CSPQISGGGEQYF. The rearrangement uses TRBV20-1 and TRBJ2-7, with 9 bases matching TRBD2. The germline CDR1 and CDR2 sequences are DFQATT and SNEGSKA (reference sequence). With V trimmed by 8 bases and J by 6 bases, 11 bases remained unmatched. The length of the CDR3 is 13 residues.

The rearrangement joins TRBV6-1 to TRBJ2-7; 14 positions match TRBD2. This CDR3 has 16 residues. Germline values: CDR1 MNHNS, CDR2 SASEGT. The trim removed 6 bases at V and 3 bases at J, leaving 7 bases unmatched. In DNA, the CDR3 is TGTGCCAGCAGACCCGGACTAGCGGGAGGCGTCTACGAGCAGTACTTC. This codes for CASRPGLAGGVYEQYF.